These 19 T cell receptor beta chains were all obtained from the same sample, sequenced in a study of blood T cells in healthy people across ages. PCR was performed a second time for about 6 to 12 cycles using a sample-barcoded 5' primer and a J-beta primer mix. One entry per CDR3 protein, called by TCRdb with MiXCR from the 5' RACE reads. The sample consists of 850,000 or so distinct CDR3 sequences, less than 35% of them appearing once. Sequencing used blood. The source of these receptors is a woman over 75 in good health.

V usage is TRBV24-1 and J usage is TRBJ1-6; D gene ambiguous. In germline, CDR1 is KGHDR, CDR2 SFDVKD. V was clipped by 3 bases and J by 0 bases, with 2 bases between them. CDR3 length: 14 residues. The CDR3 loop is CATSDSSYNSPLHF. Written as DNA, the CDR3 is TGTGCCACCAGTGATAGCTCCTATAATTCACCCCTCCACTTT.

This clonotype has at least ten counts. V and J are TRBV27 and TRBJ2-1; 9 bases fit TRBD1. Trimming cost V 4 bases and J 7 bases; bases outside gene matches: 8. Germline assignment: CDR1 MNHEY and CDR2 SMNVEV (reference sequence). This CDR3 region has 15 residues. CDR3: CASSSPTGGKNEQFF. CDR3 DNA: TGTGCCAGCAGTTCACCGACAGGGGGGAAAAATGAGCAGTTCTTC.

The chain employs TRBV20-1 and TRBJ1-4; D remains ambiguous. The V gene lost 0 bases and the J gene lost 0 bases, with 5 bases spanning the gap. Germline CDR1 DFQATT, CDR2 SNEGSKA (reference sequence). There are 14 residues in the CDR3. CDR3 DNA sequence: TGCAGTGCTAGAGACACCTCAACTAATGAAAAACTGTTTTTT. It translates to CSARDTSTNEKLFF.

This clonotype has at least ten counts. V is TRBV20-1 and J is TRBJ1-1; no clear D gene. This CDR3 is built from 10 residues. V shed 2 bases and J shed 4 bases, with 2 bases lying between them. From germline, CDR1 is DFQATT and CDR2 SNEGSKA (reference sequence). For the CDR3, the DNA is TGCAGTGCTAGACGCACTGAAGCTTTCTTT. Translating gives CSARRTEAFF.

This clonotype has only a few counts. This sequence may be a read error, since a much larger clone differs from it by one base. The V call is TRBV7-2, the J call TRBJ1-2; 8 bases map to TRBD1. This CDR3 has 14 residues. With 4 bases clipped from V and 7 bases from J, the junction kept 8 bases outside the gene matches. Germline V lookup: CDR1 SGHTA, CDR2 FQGNSA. CDR3 DNA sequence: TGTGCCAGCAGCTGGGGGGGACAGGTCGGTGGCTACACCTTC. Protein: CASSWGGQVGGYTF.

This clonotype was counted ten times or more. The chain is built from TRBV3-1 and TRBJ1-4; TRBD1 might be the D (5 bases). Germline V gene lookup returns CDR1 LGHDT and CDR2 YNNKEL (reference sequence). CDR3 size: 15 residues. Trimming stripped 0 bases from V and 10 bases from J, with 15 bases between. Here the CDR3 DNA reads TGTGCCAGCAGCCAAGAGGGGACCTCACTTGGAAAACTGTTTTTT. Its translation is CASSQEGTSLGKLFF.

This clonotype occurred once. This chain uses TRBV19 with TRBJ2-5, with 14 bases aligning to TRBD2. This CDR3 is 18 amino acids long. CDR1 and CDR2 (germline): LNHDA, SQIVND (reference sequence). With 5 bases clipped from V and 9 bases from J, the junction kept 17 bases outside the gene matches. As DNA, the CDR3 is TGTGCCAGTAGTCCCCGGACTAGCGGGGGGCCGGTTCGAAGGTCCCAGTACTTC. Its translation is CASSPRTSGGPVRRSQYF.

In its sample, this clonotype was seen a few times. The chain recombines TRBV2 with TRBJ2-5, with 8 bases identical to TRBD2. Per germline, CDR1 SNHLY and CDR2 FYNNEI. V trimming: 3 bases; J trimming: 11 bases; junction bases outside the gene matches: 17. This CDR3 comprises 16 residues. In nucleotides, the CDR3 is TGTGCCAGCAGTGATATTTTGCGGGGGGTGGCGAATGAGCAGTACTTC. Translating gives CASSDILRGVANEQYF. The entire variable domain, with the rest obtained from reference TRBV2 and TRBJ2-5, is as follows: EPEVTQTPSHQVTQMGQEVILRCVPISNHLYFYWYRQILGQKVEFLVSFYNNEISEKSEIFDDQFSVERPDGSNFTLKIRSTKLEDSAMYFCASSDILRGVANEQYFGPGTRLLVL.

The V and J genes are TRBV20-1 and TRBJ1-5; TRBD1 aligns across 7 bases. Germline CDR1 reads DFQATT; CDR2 reads SNEGSKA (reference sequence). The ends lost 4 bases at V and 5 bases at J; junction bases unmatched: 8. This CDR3 region has 14 residues. The CDR3 DNA is TGCAGTGCTAAAAGGGGGCTACCGGATCAGCCCCAGCATTTT. Amino acid sequence: CSAKRGLPDQPQHF.

The chain couples TRBV6-6 to TRBJ2-2; 7 bases map to TRBD2. This CDR3 contains 15 residues. Per germline, CDR1 MNHNY and CDR2 SVGAGI (reference sequence). The J segment lost 5 bases and the V segment lost 2 bases, leaving 5 bases of the junction unmatched. The CDR3 DNA is TGTGCCAGCAGTTACGAGCGGGGAACTACCGGGGAGCTGTTTTTT. It yields the protein CASSYERGTTGELFF.

This chain joins TRBV12-3 or TRBV12-4 and TRBJ2-3; D perhaps matches TRBD2 (6 bases). The CDR3 spans 15 residues. V was cut by 5 bases and J by 15 bases, with 27 bases left in between. CDR3 nucleotides: TGTGCCAGCAGTCCTCGACGGGGGAACACAGGTACGGAATATTTT. It encodes CASSPRRGNTGTEYF.

Concerning this clonotype itself: A single base separates this from a much larger clone, so it may be a read error. The rearrangement links TRBV7-9 to TRBJ2-3; TRBD2 matches 8 bases. This CDR3 is built from 16 residues. The germline V gene has CDR1 SEHNR and CDR2 FQNEAQ (reference sequence). CDR3 protein: CTSSFGGGPSTDTQYF. CDR3 bases: TGTACCAGCAGCTTTGGCGGGGGGCCCAGCACAGATACGCAGTATTTT.

This clonotype appeared many times. The genes are TRBV7-2 and TRBJ1-2; D might be TRBD1 (6 bases). Between the trimmed V and J ends, which lost 5 bases and 6 bases, there was a span of 10 bases. The CDR3 is 12 residues long. CDR1 and CDR2 from the germline V gene are SGHTA and FQGNSA. This CDR3 is CASSGYRDGYTF. CDR3 sequence (DNA): TGTGCCAGCAGCGGCTACAGGGATGGCTACACCTTC.

The rearrangement uses TRBV12-3 or TRBV12-4 and TRBJ2-3; D remains ambiguous. The CDR3 contains 14 residues. V lost 1 base to trimming and J lost 6 bases, with 11 bases between them. The CDR3 spells CASSLGLAWDTQYF. Written as DNA, the CDR3 is TGTGCCAGCAGTTTAGGTCTCGCGTGGGATACGCAGTATTTT.

This clonotype came up many times. This chain connects TRBV2 to TRBJ2-3; perhaps D is TRBD1 or TRBD2 (5 bases each). The V gene lost 7 bases and the J gene lost 14 bases, with 22 bases spanning the gap. Germline values: CDR1 SNHLY, CDR2 FYNNEI. The CDR3 is 13 amino acids. CDR3 in DNA: TGTGCCAGCAATCTCTTACAGGAGGTGAAACGGTATTTT. It is translated as CASNLLQEVKRYF.

This clonotype was found many times. This chain connects TRBV24-1 to TRBJ2-5; 8 positions match TRBD1. J gave up 3 bases and V 4 bases, and 6 bases lay outside the gene matches. The CDR3 consists of 15 residues. Germline V CDR1 and CDR2: KGHDR, SFDVKD. The CDR3 reads CATSDGGQGEETQYF. CDR3 sequence (DNA): TGTGCCACCAGTGACGGCGGACAGGGAGAAGAGACCCAGTACTTC.

For the CDR3, the DNA is TGTGCCAGCAACCTCTTAGCCGATACGCAGTATTTT. This encodes CASNLLADTQYF. The chain combines TRBV7-2 with TRBJ2-3; no firm D call. V lost 7 bases, J lost 6 bases, and 11 bases lay in between. From germline, CDR1 is SGHTA and CDR2 FQGNSA. The CDR3 has 12 amino acids.

This chain connects TRBV7-2 to TRBJ1-6; no definite D call. Germline loops: CDR1 SGHTA, CDR2 FQGNSA. This CDR3 has 15 amino acids. V was trimmed by 2 bases and J by 9 bases, leaving 14 bases between them. CDR3 DNA: TGTGCCAGCAGCTTAAACGGCGCAACGGCTTCACCCCTCCACTTT. Amino acid sequence: CASSLNGATASPLHF. The variable domain in full, with the rest retrieved from reference TRBV7-2 and TRBJ1-6, is GAGVSQSPSNKVTEKGKDVELRCDPISGHTALYWYRQSLGQGLEFLIYFQGNSAPDKSGLPSDRFSAERTGGSVSTLTIQRTQQEDSAVYLCASSLNGATASPLHFGNGTRLTVT.

This clonotype was observed many times. The chain joins TRBV29-1 to TRBJ1-5, with unresolved D. V lost 7 bases and J 4 bases, leaving 11 bases between the germline ends. The V gene's germline CDR1 is SQVTM and CDR2 ANQGSEA. CDR3 size: 12 residues. CDR3: CSASLPNQPQHF. The DNA of the CDR3 is TGCAGCGCCTCCTTGCCGAATCAGCCCCAGCATTTT.